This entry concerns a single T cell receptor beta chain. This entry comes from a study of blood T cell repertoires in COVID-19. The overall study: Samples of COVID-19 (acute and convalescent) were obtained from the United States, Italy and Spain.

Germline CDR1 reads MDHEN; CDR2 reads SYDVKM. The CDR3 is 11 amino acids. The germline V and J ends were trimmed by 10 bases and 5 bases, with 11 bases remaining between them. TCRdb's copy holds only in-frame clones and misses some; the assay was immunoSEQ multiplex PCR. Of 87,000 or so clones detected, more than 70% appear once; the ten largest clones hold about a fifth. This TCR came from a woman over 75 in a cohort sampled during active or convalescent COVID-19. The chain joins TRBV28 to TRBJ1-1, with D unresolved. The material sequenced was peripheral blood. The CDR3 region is CATLLVTEAFF. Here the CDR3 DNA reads TGTGCCACCCTATTGGTTACTGAAGCTTTCTTT.